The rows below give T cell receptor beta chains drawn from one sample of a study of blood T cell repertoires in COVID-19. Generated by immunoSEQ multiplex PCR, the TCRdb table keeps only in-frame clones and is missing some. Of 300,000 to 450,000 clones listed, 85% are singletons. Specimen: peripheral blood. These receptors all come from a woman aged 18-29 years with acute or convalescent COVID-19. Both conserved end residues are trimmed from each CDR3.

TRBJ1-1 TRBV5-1 ASSATVNTEAF
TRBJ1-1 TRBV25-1 ASSAYTRVEAF
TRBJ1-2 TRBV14 ASSQGIPPNYGYT
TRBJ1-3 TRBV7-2 ASVLQGAGNTIY
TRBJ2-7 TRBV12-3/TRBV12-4 ASSVDRTYEQY
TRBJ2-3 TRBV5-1 ASSPSPSGGAVNTQY
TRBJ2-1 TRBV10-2 ASSSRSGGSSYNEQF
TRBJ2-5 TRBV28 ASRSAGLIQETQY
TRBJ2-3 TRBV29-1 SVLAGAGFPDTQY
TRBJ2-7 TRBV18 ASSPGTSYEQY
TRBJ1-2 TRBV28 ASSHEEGYT
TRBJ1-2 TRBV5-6 ASRPTVSYYGYT
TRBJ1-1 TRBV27 ASSLGGEGTEAF
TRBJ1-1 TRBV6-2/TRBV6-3 ASSYGGTGVGLAF
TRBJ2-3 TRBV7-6 ASSLGLAGEGTDTQY
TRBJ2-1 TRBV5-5 ASSDGVYNEQF
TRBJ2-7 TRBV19 ASSKTFPGQGADEQY
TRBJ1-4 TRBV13 ASSLRTGDEKLF
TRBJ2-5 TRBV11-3 ASSLGDSDQETQY
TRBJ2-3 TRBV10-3 AISEGVRDTQY
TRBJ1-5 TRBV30 AWSYKGVSNQPQH
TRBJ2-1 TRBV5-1 ASSLGAQEINEQF
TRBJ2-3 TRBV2 ASILLVSTDTQY
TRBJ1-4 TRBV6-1 ASSEAGGTNEKLF
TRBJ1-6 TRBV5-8 ASSLQGSPLH
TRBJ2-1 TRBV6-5 ASSRQGRDEQF
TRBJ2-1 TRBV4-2 ASSQASGSRDEQF
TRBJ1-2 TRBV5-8 ASSRGIGYT
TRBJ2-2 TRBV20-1 SASIPTPGLPNTGELF
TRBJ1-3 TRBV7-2 ASSSTFSGNTIY
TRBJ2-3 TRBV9 ASSVSLGGDEADTQY
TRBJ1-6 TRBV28 ASSFGTYYNSPLH
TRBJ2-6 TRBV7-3 ASSKQGTSGANVLT
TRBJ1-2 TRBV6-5 ASSRDRGQGYT
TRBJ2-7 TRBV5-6 ASSFRGVPYEQY
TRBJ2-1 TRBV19 ASSIEGLGEQF
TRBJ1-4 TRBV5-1 ASSLKTGGFEKLF
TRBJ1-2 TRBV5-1 ASSLEQGVILGYT
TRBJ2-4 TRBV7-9 ASSLALGGAKNIQY
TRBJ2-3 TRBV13 ASRAGSGTDTQY
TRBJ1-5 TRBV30 AWEDPGGPQH
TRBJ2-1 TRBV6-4 ASSDSTSGSPPEQF
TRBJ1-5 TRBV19 ASSSAGTGLQPQH
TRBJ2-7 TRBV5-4 ASSLDLGLAGPKNYEQY
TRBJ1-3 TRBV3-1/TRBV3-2 ASSPMDRGNTIY
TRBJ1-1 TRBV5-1 ASRLGRAEAF
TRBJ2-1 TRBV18 ASSPQRGGHEQF
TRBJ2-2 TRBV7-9 ASSAIREATGELF
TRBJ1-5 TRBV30 AWSVNSNQPQH
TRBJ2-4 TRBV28 ASEPGSLAKNIQY
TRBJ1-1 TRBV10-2 ASSSGQPNTEAF
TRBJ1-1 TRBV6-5 ASSRGAVNTEAF